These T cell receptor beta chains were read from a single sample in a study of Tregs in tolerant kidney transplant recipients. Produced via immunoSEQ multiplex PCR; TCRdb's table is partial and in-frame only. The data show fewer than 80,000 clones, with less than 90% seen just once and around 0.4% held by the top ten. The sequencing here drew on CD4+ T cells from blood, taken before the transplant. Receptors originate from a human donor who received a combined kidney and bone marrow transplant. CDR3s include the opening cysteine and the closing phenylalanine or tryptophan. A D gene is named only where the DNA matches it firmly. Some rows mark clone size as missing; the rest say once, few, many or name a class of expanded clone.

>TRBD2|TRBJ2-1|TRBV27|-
TGTGCCAGCAGTTTATATTCCTTCGGGAGGTCGGTTGGGAATGAGCAGTTCTTC
CASSLYSFGRSVGNEQFF
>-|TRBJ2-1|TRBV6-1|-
TGTGCCAGCAGTGAGCCCATCGTTCTAGCTATGTTTCGTAATGAGCAGTTCTTC
CASSEPIVLAMFRNEQFF
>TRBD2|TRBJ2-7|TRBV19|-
TGTGCCAACCCGGGACTAGCGGTATCCTACGAGCAGTACTTC
CANPGLAVSYEQYF
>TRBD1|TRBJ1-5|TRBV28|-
TGTGCCAGCAGTGGCAGGGGGCATCAGCCCCAGCATTTT
CASSGRGHQPQHF
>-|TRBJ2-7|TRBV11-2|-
TGTGCCAGCAGCTTAAGCTTCTTATCCTACGAGCAGTACTTC
CASSLSFLSYEQYF
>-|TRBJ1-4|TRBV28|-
TGTGCCAGCAGTTTGAGGGGGGGAGGTGAAAAACTGTTTTTT
CASSLRGGGEKLFF
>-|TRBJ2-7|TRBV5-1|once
TGCGCCAGCAGCTCGGAGGCTAGTAGTACCTACGAGCAGTACTTC
CASSSEASSTYEQYF
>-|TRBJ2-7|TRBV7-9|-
TGTGCCTCTGCAGGGGTCCCCTCCTACGAGCAGTACTTC
CASAGVPSYEQYF
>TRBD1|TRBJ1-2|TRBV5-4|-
TGTGCCAGCAGCCCAGGGGGCGCCCCCTCTAACTATGGCTACACCTTC
CASSPGGAPSNYGYTF
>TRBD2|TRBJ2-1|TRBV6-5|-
TGTGCCAGCAGTTACTTAGCGGGAGGTACCTACAATGAGCAGTTCTTC
CASSYLAGGTYNEQFF
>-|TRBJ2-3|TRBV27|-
TGTGCCAGCAGTTCCAGGACTATTCAGAACACAGATACGCAGTATTTT
CASSSRTIQNTDTQYF
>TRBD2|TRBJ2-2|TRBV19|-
TGTGCCAGTTGTACTAGCGACGGGGGTACCGGGGAGCTGTTTTTT
CASCTSDGGTGELFF